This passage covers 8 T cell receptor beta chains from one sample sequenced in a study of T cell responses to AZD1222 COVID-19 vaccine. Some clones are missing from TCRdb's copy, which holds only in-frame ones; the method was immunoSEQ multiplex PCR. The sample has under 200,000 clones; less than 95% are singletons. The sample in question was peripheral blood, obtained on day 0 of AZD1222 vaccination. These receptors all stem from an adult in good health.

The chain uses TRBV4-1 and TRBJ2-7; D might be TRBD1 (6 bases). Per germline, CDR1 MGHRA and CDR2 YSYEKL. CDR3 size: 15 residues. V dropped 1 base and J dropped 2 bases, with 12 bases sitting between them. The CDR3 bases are TGCGCCAGCAGCCAAGTTCCGGACAGCACCTACGAGCAGTACTTC. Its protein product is CASSQVPDSTYEQYF.

The CDR3 nucleotides are TGTGCCAGCAGCGCCCGTTTGGGGAACTCTGGAAACACCATATATTTT. Its protein is CASSARLGNSGNTIYF. The chain uses TRBV9 and TRBJ1-3; D gene ambiguous. Trimming shortened V by 3 bases and J by 0 bases, and 13 bases separated the two germline ends. Germline lookup yields CDR1 SGDLS and CDR2 YYNGEE. There are 16 residues in the CDR3. Full variable domain (outside the CDR3, taken from reference TRBV9 and TRBJ1-3): DSGVTQTPKHLITATGQRVTLRCSPRSGDLSVYWYQQSLDQGLQFLIQYYNGEERAKGNILERFSAQQFPDLHSELNLSSLELGDSALYFCASSARLGNSGNTIYFGEGSWLTVV.

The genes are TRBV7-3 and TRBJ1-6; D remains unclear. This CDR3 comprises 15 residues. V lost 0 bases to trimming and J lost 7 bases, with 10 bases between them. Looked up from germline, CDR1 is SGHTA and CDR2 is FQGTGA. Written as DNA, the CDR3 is TGTGCCAGCAGCTTAACGTCGGGTTGGAATTCACCCCTCCACTTT. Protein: CASSLTSGWNSPLHF.

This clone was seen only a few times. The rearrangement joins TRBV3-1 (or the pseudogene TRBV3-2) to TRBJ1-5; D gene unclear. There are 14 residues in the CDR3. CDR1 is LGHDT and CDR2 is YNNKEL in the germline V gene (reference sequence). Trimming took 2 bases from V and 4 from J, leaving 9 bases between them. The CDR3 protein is CASSQSGPNQPQHF. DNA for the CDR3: TGTGCCAGCAGCCAATCGGGCCCAAATCAGCCCCAGCATTTT.

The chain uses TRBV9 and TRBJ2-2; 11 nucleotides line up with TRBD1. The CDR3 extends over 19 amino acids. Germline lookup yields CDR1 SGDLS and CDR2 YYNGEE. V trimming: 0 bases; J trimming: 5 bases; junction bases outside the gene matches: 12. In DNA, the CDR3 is TGTGCCAGCAGCGTAGGAGCTGCCGGGACAGGGGGTTATACCGGGGAGCTGTTTTTT. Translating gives CASSVGAAGTGGYTGELFF. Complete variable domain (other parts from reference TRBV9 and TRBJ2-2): DSGVTQTPKHLITATGQRVTLRCSPRSGDLSVYWYQQSLDQGLQFLIQYYNGEERAKGNILERFSAQQFPDLHSELNLSSLELGDSALYFCASSVGAAGTGGYTGELFFGEGSRLTVL.

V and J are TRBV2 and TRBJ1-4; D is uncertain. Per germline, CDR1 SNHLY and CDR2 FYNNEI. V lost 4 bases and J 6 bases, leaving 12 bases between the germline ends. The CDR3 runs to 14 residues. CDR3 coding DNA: TGTGCCAGCAGTGGGGCCTTCAGTGATGAAAAACTGTTTTTT. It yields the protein CASSGAFSDEKLFF.

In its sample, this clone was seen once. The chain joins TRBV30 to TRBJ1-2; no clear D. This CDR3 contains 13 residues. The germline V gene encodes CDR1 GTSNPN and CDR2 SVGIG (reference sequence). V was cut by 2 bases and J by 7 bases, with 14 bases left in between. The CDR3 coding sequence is TGTGCCTGGAGTACGGCACGGGGTAGTGGCTACACCTTC. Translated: CAWSTARGSGYTF.

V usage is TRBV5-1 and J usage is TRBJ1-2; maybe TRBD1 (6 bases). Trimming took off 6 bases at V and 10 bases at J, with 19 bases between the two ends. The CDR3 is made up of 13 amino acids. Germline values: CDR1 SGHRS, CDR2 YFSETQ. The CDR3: CASTSVGGLTYTF. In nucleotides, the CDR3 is TGCGCCAGCACCTCCGTCGGGGGGCTGACCTACACCTTC.